This T cell receptor (beta chain) was captured by sequencing in a study of T-cell memory formation after mild COVID-19. In the study overall: The TCR clusters were mostly specific to one donor. Study-wide results and caveats: Mostly located in CM and EM were contracting CD4+ clones, with contracting CD8+ clones located in EMRA. Contracting clones from day 15 to 85 showed balanced CD4/CD8; later expanders favored CD4+. The pre-infection memory compartment contained some responding clones, suggesting cross-reactive memory joined.

Only a few counts were recorded for this clonotype. Antigen: not known. TCRdb reprocessed the 5' RACE reads via MiXCR and lists one record per CDR3 protein. The profile shows approximately 270,000 distinct CDR3 sequences, around 16% of them singletons. Sequencing was carried out using PBMCs or a T cell subset sorted from them (not recorded which). The source of this sequence is a man in his late teens or twenties who had mild COVID-19 (a few samples of this study predate the infection). Cell type and time point are not known.

The CDR3 protein is CASGLAGAPYEQYF. The CDR3, as DNA: TGCGCCAGCGGGCTAGCGGGGGCCCCCTACGAGCAGTACTTC. J is TRBJ2-7 and V is TRBV5-1, with TRBD2 matching over 10 bases. Trimming took 7 bases from V and 2 from J; bases not matched to a gene: 6. The length of the CDR3 is 14 residues. Looked up from germline, CDR1 is SGHRS and CDR2 is YFSETQ.